What follows are 24 T cell receptor beta chains derived from one specimen sequenced in a study of blood T cell repertoires in COVID-19. Clones were sequenced by immunoSEQ multiplex PCR, and TCRdb holds only the in-frame ones, with some missing. The sample includes 55,000 to 70,000 clones, approximately 82% of them seen just once. Sequenced sample: peripheral blood. Receptors were obtained from a woman of 80 years or more with acute or convalescent COVID-19.

The V and J genes are TRBV6-5 and TRBJ2-1, with 9 bases aligning to TRBD1. There are 16 residues in the CDR3. Unmatched junction bases numbered 12, after V lost 2 bases and J lost 10 bases. Germline V gene lookup returns CDR1 MNHEY and CDR2 SVGAGI. CDR3 region: CASSYRPGTGLREQFF. The CDR3 coding sequence is TGTGCCAGCAGTTACCGTCCCGGGACAGGGCTTCGAGAGCAGTTCTTC.

This clone appeared once. The rearrangement joins TRBV5-8 to TRBJ2-7; 7 nucleotides line up with TRBD1. In germline, CDR1 is SGHTS, CDR2 YDEGEE. V lost 0 bases, J lost 3 bases, and 6 bases stayed unmatched. The CDR3 is 15 residues long. The CDR3 coding sequence is TGTGCCAGCAGCTTGGGACAGGGAAGTGTCTACGAGCAGTACTTC. Encoded protein: CASSLGQGSVYEQYF.

The rearrangement joins TRBV3-1 (or the pseudogene TRBV3-2) to TRBJ2-3, with TRBD2 as a possible D gene (5 bases). Germline CDR1 and CDR2: LGHDT and YNNKEL (reference sequence). Trimming pared 7 bases from V and 5 bases from J, leaving 10 bases between. CDR3 size: 12 residues. The CDR3 sequence: CASNSAGDTQYF. The CDR3 DNA reads as TGTGCCAGCAATTCTGCGGGAGATACGCAGTATTTT.

The table lists this clone with a few counts. J is TRBJ2-7 and V is TRBV7-6; 9 bases match TRBD1. The CDR3 extends over 17 amino acids. With V trimmed by 4 bases and J by 5 bases, 15 bases remained unmatched. CDR1 is SGHVS and CDR2 is FNYEAQ in the germline V gene. The CDR3 region is CASSSEIPGTGKNEQYF. CDR3 DNA: TGTGCCAGCAGCTCGGAGATTCCCGGGACAGGGAAGAACGAGCAGTACTTC.

This sequence joins TRBV7-8 and TRBJ2-7; the D gene is possibly TRBD1 (5 bases). CDR1 is SGHVS, CDR2 FQNEAQ, per germline. This CDR3 contains 13 residues. Trimming took off 5 bases at V and 6 bases at J, with 14 bases between the two ends. CDR3: CASSRVVGAEQYF. CDR3 nucleotides: TGTGCCAGCAGCCGCGTAGTAGGGGCCGAGCAGTACTTC.

V is TRBV4-1 and J is TRBJ2-1, with TRBD1 identical over 8 bases. This CDR3 is 17 amino acids long. CDR1 and CDR2 (germline): MGHRA, YSYEKL. V shed 4 bases, J shed 1 base, and the junction held 9 bases outside the gene matches. CDR3 in amino acids: CASSPLQGVKSYNEQFF. The CDR3 DNA reads TGCGCCAGCAGCCCCCTACAGGGGGTAAAATCCTACAATGAGCAGTTCTTC.

This rearrangement joins TRBV7-2 to TRBJ1-5; TRBD1 matches 7 bases. V lost 1 base, J lost 10 bases, and 10 bases stayed unmatched. The CDR3 is made up of 15 amino acids. The germline CDR1 and CDR2 sequences are SGHTA and FQGNSA. The CDR3 DNA is TGTGCCAGCAGCTTAGGTAGTGGCAGGGGGTTACCCCAGCATTTT. Translation: CASSLGSGRGLPQHF. Complete variable domain (other parts from reference TRBV7-2 and TRBJ1-5): GAGVSQSPSNKVTEKGKDVELRCDPISGHTALYWYRQSLGQGLEFLIYFQGNSAPDKSGLPSDRFSAERTGGSVSTLTIQRTQQEDSAVYLCASSLGSGRGLPQHFGDGTRLSIL.

This clone was recorded a few times. V and J are TRBV5-1 and TRBJ1-2, with D tentatively TRBD1 (6 bases). This CDR3 contains 16 residues. Germline V CDR1 and CDR2: SGHRS, YFSETQ. With 0 bases removed from V and 0 bases from J, the gap between germline ends came to 12 bases. The CDR3 DNA follows: TGCGCCAGCAGCTTGGATTGGACAGCAACTAACTATGGCTACACCTTC. Protein: CASSLDWTATNYGYTF.

This clone was seen a single time. The V gene is TRBV5-1, the J gene TRBJ2-1, with TRBD2 as a possible D gene (5 bases). Trimming took off 1 base at V and 0 bases at J, with 8 bases between the two ends. The CDR3 contains 15 residues. Germline CDR1 reads SGHRS; CDR2 reads YFSETQ. The CDR3 sequence is CASSLSGSSYNEQFF. The CDR3 DNA sequence: TGCGCCAGCAGCTTGTCGGGGAGCTCCTACAATGAGCAGTTCTTC.

V gene TRBV27 combines with J gene TRBJ2-1; D might be TRBD1 (6 bases). The germline V gene has CDR1 MNHEY and CDR2 SMNVEV (reference sequence). V was trimmed by 6 bases and J by 12 bases, leaving 27 bases between them. The CDR3 contains 16 residues. CDR3 protein: CASSRVGDNHRKGQFF. The CDR3, as DNA: TGTGCCAGCAGCCGGGTGGGGGACAACCATAGAAAGGGGCAGTTCTTC.

This chain joins TRBV7-9 and TRBJ2-4, with TRBD1 matching over 9 bases. Losses at the gene ends were 1 base for V and 3 bases for J; bases not matched to a gene: 4. Germline CDR1 reads SEHNR; CDR2 reads FQNEAQ (reference sequence). The CDR3 sequence is 16 residues long. The CDR3 bases are TGTGCCAGCAGCTTAGGTGGGACAGGGATCAAAAACATTCAGTACTTC. Its translation is CASSLGGTGIKNIQYF. Full variable domain (remainder filled in from reference TRBV7-9 and TRBJ2-4): DTGVSQNPRHKITKRGQNVTFRCDPISEHNRLYWYRQTLGQGPEFLTYFQNEAQLEKSRLLSDRFSAERPKGSFSTLEIQRTEQGDSAMYLCASSLGGTGIKNIQYFGAGTRLSVL.

This clone came up once. J is TRBJ2-7 and V is TRBV5-1, with D perhaps matching TRBD2 (6 bases). Germline V lookup: CDR1 SGHRS, CDR2 YFSETQ. The ends were cut back, 4 bases at V and 3 bases at J, with 17 bases in the middle. The CDR3 consists of 15 residues. CDR3 region: CASSLGTPANYEQYF. The CDR3 DNA reads TGCGCCAGCAGCCTCGGGACTCCCGCTAACTACGAGCAGTACTTC.

The rearrangement joins TRBV11-2 to TRBJ1-2; D uncertain. Germline lookup yields CDR1 SGHAT and CDR2 FQNNGV. V lost 1 base and J 4 bases, leaving 13 bases between the germline ends. CDR3 length equals 15 residues. CDR3 DNA sequence: TGTGCCAGCAGCTTAGTGGGTGGACTGAGCTATGGCTACACCTTC. Its protein product is CASSLVGGLSYGYTF. The whole variable domain, filled in from reference TRBV11-2 and TRBJ1-2, reads EAGVAQSPRYKIIEKRQSVAFWCNPISGHATLYWYQQILGQGPKLLIQFQNNGVVDDSQLPKDRFSAERLKGVDSTLKIQPAKLEDSAVYLCASSLVGGLSYGYTFGSGTRLTVV.

The chain links TRBV9 to TRBJ1-6, with a possible D match to TRBD1 (6 bases). This CDR3 has 17 amino acids. With 3 bases removed from V and 10 bases from J, the gap between germline ends came to 23 bases. Germline loops: CDR1 SGDLS, CDR2 YYNGEE. CDR3 in amino acids: CASSAPRGGAPGSPLHF. The CDR3 coding sequence is TGTGCCAGCAGCGCCCCGCGTGGGGGGGCCCCCGGGTCACCCCTCCACTTT.

The chain joins TRBV6-1 to TRBJ1-2, with 7 nucleotides matching TRBD1. J lost 4 bases, V lost 0 bases, and 5 bases had no gene match. In germline, CDR1 is MNHNS, CDR2 SASEGT. This CDR3 spans 15 amino acids. The CDR3 region is CASSEAPGQVYGYTF. As DNA, the CDR3 is TGTGCCAGCAGTGAAGCACCCGGACAGGTCTATGGCTACACCTTC.

The V call is TRBV15, the J call TRBJ2-7, with 12 bases fitting TRBD1. The germline V gene encodes CDR1 LNHNV and CDR2 YYDKDF (reference sequence). This CDR3 comprises 14 residues. Trimming took 3 bases from V and 12 from J; bases not matched to a gene: 9. In DNA form, the CDR3 reads TGTGCCACCAGCAGCTCCGGGACAGGGGGCTTGTCGTACTTC. The encoded protein is CATSSSGTGGLSYF.

This clone was seen only once. The chain employs TRBV9 and TRBJ2-3; possible D gene TRBD2, 6 bases. CDR3 length equals 15 residues. Germline assignment: CDR1 SGDLS and CDR2 YYNGEE. The ends were cut back, 1 base at V and 1 base at J, with 10 bases in the middle. The CDR3 loop reads CASSVQGGGTDTQYF. CDR3 DNA: TGTGCCAGCAGCGTACAAGGCGGGGGCACAGATACGCAGTATTTT.

V gene TRBV4-2 combines with J gene TRBJ2-7, with 11 nucleotides matching TRBD2. The germline V gene encodes CDR1 LGHNA and CDR2 YNFKEQ. The J segment lost 3 bases and the V segment lost 1 base, leaving 2 bases of the junction unmatched. The CDR3 spans 15 residues. The CDR3 nucleotides are TGTGCCAGCAGCCAAGTAGCGGGGGGGGTCTACGAGCAGTACTTC. It encodes CASSQVAGGVYEQYF.

The chain combines TRBV6-5 with TRBJ2-2; the D gene is possibly TRBD1 (6 bases). The CDR3 is made up of 13 amino acids. V dropped 6 bases and J dropped 6 bases, with 11 bases sitting between them. Germline V gives CDR1 MNHEY, CDR2 SVGAGI. As DNA, the CDR3 is TGTGCCAGCAGAAGGGACAAATCCGGGGAGCTGTTTTTT. Its translation: CASRRDKSGELFF.

The V gene is TRBV7-9, the J gene TRBJ2-2, with D maybe TRBD1 (6 bases). V was clipped by 2 bases and J by 3 bases, with 13 bases between them. This CDR3 contains 16 residues. Germline assignment: CDR1 SEHNR and CDR2 FQNEAQ (reference sequence). CDR3 bases: TGTGCCAGCAGCTTATTAGGGAAGGGGGACACCGGGGAGCTGTTTTTT. Its protein is CASSLLGKGDTGELFF.

V is TRBV29-1 and J is TRBJ1-1; D not resolved. V was clipped by 0 bases and J by 0 bases, with 17 bases between them. The germline CDR1 and CDR2 sequences are SQVTM and ANQGSEA. The CDR3 contains 17 residues. This chain's CDR3 is CSVEDQEADLMNTEAFF. Written as DNA, the CDR3 is TGCAGCGTTGAAGATCAGGAGGCAGACCTCATGAACACTGAAGCTTTCTTT.

The chain links TRBV19 to TRBJ2-1, with 11 bases fitting TRBD2. CDR3 length: 18 amino acids. Losses at the gene ends were 4 bases for V and 6 bases for J; bases not matched to a gene: 14. Germline values: CDR1 LNHDA, CDR2 SQIVND (reference sequence). The CDR3 DNA is TGTGCCAGTAGTACCCAGCGGGCCGTAGCGGGGGGGCGCAATGAGCAGTTCTTC. This codes for CASSTQRAVAGGRNEQFF.

This chain joins TRBV4-1 and TRBJ2-1; TRBD1 matches at 10 bases. The germline gives CDR1 MGHRA, CDR2 YSYEKL. This CDR3 is 15 amino acids long. V was pared by 6 bases and J by 8 bases, with 10 bases of the junction left unmatched. The CDR3 protein is CASRERQGALYEQFF. CDR3 in DNA: TGCGCCAGCAGAGAAAGACAGGGGGCGTTGTATGAGCAGTTCTTC.

The chain recombines TRBV29-1 with TRBJ2-1, with 9 bases lining up with TRBD2. Germline V gene data show CDR1 as SQVTM and CDR2 as ANQGSEA. V trimming: 5 bases; J trimming: 4 bases; junction bases outside the gene matches: 9. This CDR3 has 15 residues. CDR3 sequence: CSVSAGTSSYNEQFF. For the CDR3, the DNA is TGCAGCGTTAGTGCCGGGACTAGCAGTTACAATGAGCAGTTCTTC.